This T cell receptor (beta chain) was found in a study of T cell responses to AZD1222 COVID-19 vaccine. Across the whole study: Pooling was applied to second doses at about 4 or about 12 weeks.

Overall study findings and caveats: In a largely white British group with more females than males, clonal diversity was possibly underestimated.

The method was immunoSEQ multiplex PCR; TCRdb's version includes in-frame clones alone and lacks a portion of them. The table records about 130,000 clones, 80% to 90% of them present only once. About this clone itself: Antigen: not known.

Source: peripheral blood, taken on day 0 of AZD1222 vaccination. This receptor was identified in an adult in good health.

CDR3 amino acids: CASSAGSSYNEQFF. In DNA form, the CDR3 reads TGTGCCAGCAGTGCGGGTAGCTCCTACAATGAGCAGTTCTTC. The gene calls are TRBV2 and TRBJ2-1; D is ambiguous. Trimming took off 4 bases at V and 0 bases at J, with 7 bases between the two ends. CDR1 SNHLY and CDR2 FYNNEI come from the germline V gene. The CDR3 extends over 14 amino acids.